One and the same sample provided the 10 T cell receptor beta chains below, sequenced in a study of T cell responses to AZD1222 COVID-19 vaccine. Clones were read by immunoSEQ multiplex PCR, and TCRdb kept only the in-frame ones, dropping some. The sample carries roughly 90,000 clones, roughly nine tenths recorded once. Here the sequenced sample was peripheral blood, taken 28 days after the second AZD1222 dose. All receptors derive from an adult who received the AZD1222 COVID-19 vaccine.

The chain carries TRBV28 and TRBJ1-6, with D unresolved. V was shortened by 6 bases and J by 13 bases, with 19 bases between the two germline ends. The CDR3 is 14 amino acids. Germline V lookup: CDR1 MDHEN, CDR2 SYDVKM. CDR3 coding DNA: TGTGCCAGCAGCCCCGGAGTGGTTGATGGGCCCCTCCACTTT. The encoded protein is CASSPGVVDGPLHF.

The chain combines TRBV9 with TRBJ1-1; D remains ambiguous. Trimming pared 5 bases from V and 4 bases from J, leaving 15 bases between. CDR1 SGDLS and CDR2 YYNGEE come from the germline V gene. This CDR3 contains 14 residues. The CDR3 DNA reads TGTGCCAGCAGAAGCGGAGATCTGCGCACTGAAGCTTTCTTT. Its translation: CASRSGDLRTEAFF.

This clone is a singleton in its sample. This chain uses TRBV15 with TRBJ1-3, with D perhaps matching TRBD1 (5 bases). The CDR3 runs to 14 residues. V was trimmed by 4 bases and J by 8 bases, leaving 15 bases between them. CDR1 and CDR2 from the germline V gene are LNHNV and YYDKDF (reference sequence). This chain's CDR3 is CATSTGGVWDTIYF. Here the CDR3 DNA reads TGTGCCACCAGCACCGGAGGGGTATGGGACACCATATATTTT.

The rearrangement links TRBV6-5 to TRBJ1-6; D remains unclear. CDR3 length equals 16 residues. The V end was cut by 0 bases, the J end by 7 bases, with 13 bases between. Germline V lookup: CDR1 MNHEY, CDR2 SVGAGI. The CDR3 region is CASSYSNPASNSPLHF. As DNA, the CDR3 is TGTGCCAGCAGTTACTCGAATCCGGCCTCCAATTCACCCCTCCACTTT.

The V call is TRBV5-6, the J call TRBJ2-7, with D tentatively TRBD1 (6 bases). Trimming removed 4 bases from V and 1 base from J, with 6 bases in between. CDR3 length equals 12 residues. Germline-derived CDR1 and CDR2 are SGHDT and YYEEEE. Here the CDR3 DNA reads TGTGCCAGCAGCACAGGGTCCTACGAGCAGTACGTC. It codes for CASSTGSYEQYV.

V is TRBV7-2 and J is TRBJ2-7; 13 nucleotides line up with TRBD2. Germline V gives CDR1 SGHTA, CDR2 FQGNSA. The CDR3 is 19 amino acids. V dropped 1 base and J dropped 0; count of bases not matched to a gene: 9. CDR3 in DNA: TGTGCCAGCAGCTTAGTGGGGACTAGCGGGGAGGGAAGCTCCTACGAGCAGTACTTC. Translation gives CASSLVGTSGEGSSYEQYF. The full variable domain, rest sourced from reference TRBV7-2 and TRBJ2-7, is GAGVSQSPSNKVTEKGKDVELRCDPISGHTALYWYRQSLGQGLEFLIYFQGNSAPDKSGLPSDRFSAERTGGSVSTLTIQRTQQEDSAVYLCASSLVGTSGEGSSYEQYFGPGTRLTVT.

The rearrangement uses TRBV9 and TRBJ1-5; D not certain. Trimming took off 3 bases at V and 6 bases at J, with 10 bases between the two ends. The germline gives CDR1 SGDLS, CDR2 YYNGEE. The CDR3 totals 13 residues. CDR3 amino acids: CASSAASGQPQHF. In DNA form, the CDR3 reads TGTGCCAGCAGCGCCGCTTCAGGTCAGCCCCAGCATTTT.

This clone was observed a single time. V and J are TRBV10-2 and TRBJ2-7; D assignment may be TRBD1 or TRBD2 (5 bases each). The germline V gene encodes CDR1 WSHSY and CDR2 SAAADI. This CDR3 has 14 residues. The V end lost 6 bases, the J end lost 2 bases, and 14 bases lay between the germline ends. CDR3 loop: CASSDRQRTYEQYV. The CDR3 nucleotides read TGCGCCAGCAGCGATCGACAGCGGACCTACGAGCAGTACGTC.

The rearrangement joins TRBV3-1 (or the pseudogene TRBV3-2) to TRBJ1-2; 9 bases are a match to TRBD1. Germline CDR1 and CDR2: LGHDT and YNNKEL (reference sequence). V shed 4 bases and J 5 bases; nucleotides not matched to a gene: 8. This CDR3 comprises 15 residues. DNA for the CDR3: TGTGCCAGCAGCCTGGGACAGGGAAGGGGGTATGGCTACACCTTC. The encoded protein is CASSLGQGRGYGYTF.

This clone was seen only once. V and J are TRBV16 and TRBJ2-7; no definite D call. Germline V gives CDR1 KGHSY, CDR2 FQNENV. Trimming removed 1 base at V and 4 bases at J, with 8 bases between. CDR3 size: 13 residues. CDR3 coding DNA: TGTGCCAGCAGCCAATTTTCTCGATACGAGCAGTACTTC. Amino acids: CASSQFSRYEQYF. Full variable domain (rest looked up from reference TRBV16 and TRBJ2-7): GEEVAQTPKHLVRGEGQKAKLYCAPIKGHSYVFWYQQVLKNEFKFLISFQNENVFDETGMPKERFSAKCLPNSPCSLEIQATKLEDSAVYFCASSQFSRYEQYFGPGTRLTVT.